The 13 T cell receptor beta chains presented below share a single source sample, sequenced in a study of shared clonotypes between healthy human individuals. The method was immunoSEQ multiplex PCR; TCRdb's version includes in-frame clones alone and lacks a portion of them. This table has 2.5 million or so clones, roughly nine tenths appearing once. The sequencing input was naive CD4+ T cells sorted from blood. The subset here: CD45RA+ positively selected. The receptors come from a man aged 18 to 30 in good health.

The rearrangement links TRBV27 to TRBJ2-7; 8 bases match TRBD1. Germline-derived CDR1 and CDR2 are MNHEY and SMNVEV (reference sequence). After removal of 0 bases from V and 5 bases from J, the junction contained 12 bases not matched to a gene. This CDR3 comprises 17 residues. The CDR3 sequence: CASSLSRTGTLRDEQYF. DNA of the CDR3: TGTGCCAGCAGTTTATCAAGGACAGGGACGTTGAGGGACGAGCAGTACTTC.

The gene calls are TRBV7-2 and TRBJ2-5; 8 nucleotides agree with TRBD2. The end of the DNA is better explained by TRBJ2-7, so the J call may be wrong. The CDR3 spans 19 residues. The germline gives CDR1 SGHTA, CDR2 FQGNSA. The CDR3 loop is CASSLPTLSGSYNTYEQYF. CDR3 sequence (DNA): TGTGCCAGCAGCTTACCAACCCTCAGCGGGAGTTACAATACCTACGAGCAGTACTTC.

The CDR3 loop reads CASSLYRAGELFF. For the CDR3, the DNA is TGTGCCAGCAGCTTATACCGAGCCGGGGAGCTGTTTTTT. V gene TRBV11-2 combines with J gene TRBJ2-2; D is undetermined. V gave up 2 bases and J gave up 6 bases, with 7 bases separating them. CDR3 length: 13 residues. In germline, CDR1 is SGHAT, CDR2 FQNNGV.

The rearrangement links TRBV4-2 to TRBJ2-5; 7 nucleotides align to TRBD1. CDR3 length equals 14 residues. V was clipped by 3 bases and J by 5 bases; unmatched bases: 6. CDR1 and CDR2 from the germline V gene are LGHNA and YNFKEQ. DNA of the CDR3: TGTGCCAGCAGCCACGTTGACAGGGTGGAGACCCAGTACTTC. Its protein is CASSHVDRVETQYF.

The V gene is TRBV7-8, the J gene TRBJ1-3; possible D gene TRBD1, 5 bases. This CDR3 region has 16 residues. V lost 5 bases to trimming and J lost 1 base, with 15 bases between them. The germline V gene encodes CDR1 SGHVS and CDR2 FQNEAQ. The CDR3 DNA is TGTGCCAGCAGCGAAGACAGATTTAGGTCTGGAAACACCATATATTTT. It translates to CASSEDRFRSGNTIYF.

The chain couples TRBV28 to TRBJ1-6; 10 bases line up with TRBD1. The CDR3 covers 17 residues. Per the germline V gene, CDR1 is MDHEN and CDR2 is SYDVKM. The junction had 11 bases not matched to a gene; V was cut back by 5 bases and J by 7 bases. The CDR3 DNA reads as TGTGCCAGCAGTCTATTCCCAAGGACAGGGGGGAATTCACCCCTCCACTTT. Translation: CASSLFPRTGGNSPLHF.

In nucleotides, the CDR3 is TGTGCCATCACCCGCCTCCGGGACGGCGGATACGAGCAGTACTTC. Its protein product is CAITRLRDGGYEQYF. This chain joins TRBV10-3 and TRBJ2-7; D may match TRBD1 or TRBD2 (5 bases each). Germline assignment: CDR1 ENHRY and CDR2 SYGVKD. V lost 7 bases to trimming and J lost 4 bases, with 20 bases between them. CDR3 length equals 15 residues.

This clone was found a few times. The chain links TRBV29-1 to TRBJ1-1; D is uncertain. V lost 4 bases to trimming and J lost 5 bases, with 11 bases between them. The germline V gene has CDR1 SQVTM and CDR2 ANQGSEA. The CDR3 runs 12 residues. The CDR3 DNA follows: TGCAGCGTTGTTATGAGTGGAACTGAAGCTTTCTTT. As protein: CSVVMSGTEAFF.

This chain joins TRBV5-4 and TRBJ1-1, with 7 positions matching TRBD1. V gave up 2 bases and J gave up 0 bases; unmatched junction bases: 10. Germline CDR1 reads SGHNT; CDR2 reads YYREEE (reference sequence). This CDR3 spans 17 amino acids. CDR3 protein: CASSLGGQKVMNTEAFF. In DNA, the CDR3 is TGTGCCAGCAGCTTAGGGGGACAGAAAGTTATGAACACTGAAGCTTTCTTT.

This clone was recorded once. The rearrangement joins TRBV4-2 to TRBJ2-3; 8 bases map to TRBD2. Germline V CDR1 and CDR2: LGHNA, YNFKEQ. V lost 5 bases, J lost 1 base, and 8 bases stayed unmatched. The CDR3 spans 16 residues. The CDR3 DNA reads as TGTGCCAGCAGCGAAGGGGCGGGGGGTCGCACAGATACGCAGTATTTT. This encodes CASSEGAGGRTDTQYF.

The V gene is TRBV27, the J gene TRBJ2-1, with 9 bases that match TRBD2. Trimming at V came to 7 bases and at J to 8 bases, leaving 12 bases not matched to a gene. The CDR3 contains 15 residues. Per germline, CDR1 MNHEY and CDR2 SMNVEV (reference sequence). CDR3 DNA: TGTGCCAGCACCAGACTAGCGGAACGTGGGTATGAGCAGTTCTTC. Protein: CASTRLAERGYEQFF.

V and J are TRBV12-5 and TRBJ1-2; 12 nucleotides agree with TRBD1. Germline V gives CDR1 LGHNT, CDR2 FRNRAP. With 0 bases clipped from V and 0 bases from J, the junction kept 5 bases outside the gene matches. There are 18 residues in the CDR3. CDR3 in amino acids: CASGLVQGQGAANYGYTF. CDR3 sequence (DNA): TGTGCTAGTGGTTTGGTACAGGGACAGGGGGCCGCTAACTATGGCTACACCTTC.

CDR3 protein: CASSLIGRAEDTQYF. In nucleotides, the CDR3 is TGTGCCAGCAGCTTAATCGGGAGGGCCGAAGATACGCAGTATTTT. The chain recombines TRBV7-2 with TRBJ2-3, with 8 bases that match TRBD2. V trimming: 2 bases; J trimming: 5 bases; junction bases outside the gene matches: 6. Germline CDR1 SGHTA, CDR2 FQGNSA. The CDR3 loop spans 15 amino acids. Using reference TRBV7-2 and TRBJ2-3 for the parts outside the CDR3, the full variable domain is GAGVSQSPSNKVTEKGKDVELRCDPISGHTALYWYRQSLGQGLEFLIYFQGNSAPDKSGLPSDRFSAERTGGSVSTLTIQRTQQEDSAVYLCASSLIGRAEDTQYFGPGTRLTVL.